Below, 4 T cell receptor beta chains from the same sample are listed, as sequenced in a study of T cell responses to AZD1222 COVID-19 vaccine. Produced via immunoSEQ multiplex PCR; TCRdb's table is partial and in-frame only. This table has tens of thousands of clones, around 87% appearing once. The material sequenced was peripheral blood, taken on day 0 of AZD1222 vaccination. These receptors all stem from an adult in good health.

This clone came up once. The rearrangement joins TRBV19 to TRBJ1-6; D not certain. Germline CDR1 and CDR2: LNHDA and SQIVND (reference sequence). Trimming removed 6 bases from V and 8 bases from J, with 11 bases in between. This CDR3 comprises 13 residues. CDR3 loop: CASRVPGDSPLHF. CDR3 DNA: TGTGCCAGTAGAGTGCCTGGGGATTCACCCCTCCACTTT.

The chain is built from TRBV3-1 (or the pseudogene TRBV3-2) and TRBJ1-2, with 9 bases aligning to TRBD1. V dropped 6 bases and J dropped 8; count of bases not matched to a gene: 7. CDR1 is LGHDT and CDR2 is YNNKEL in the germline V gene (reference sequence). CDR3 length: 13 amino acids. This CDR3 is CASSQQGAGGYTF. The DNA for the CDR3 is TGTGCCAGCAGTCAACAGGGGGCGGGAGGCTACACCTTC.

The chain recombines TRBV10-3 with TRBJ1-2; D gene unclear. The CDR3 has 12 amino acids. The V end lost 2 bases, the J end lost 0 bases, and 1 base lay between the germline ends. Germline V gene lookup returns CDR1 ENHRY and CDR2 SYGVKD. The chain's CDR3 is CAISEANYGYTF. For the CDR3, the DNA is TGTGCCATCAGTGAGGCTAACTATGGCTACACCTTC.

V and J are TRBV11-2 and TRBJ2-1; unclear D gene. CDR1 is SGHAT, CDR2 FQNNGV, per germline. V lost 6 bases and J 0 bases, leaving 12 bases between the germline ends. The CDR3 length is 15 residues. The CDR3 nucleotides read TGTGCCAGCAGTCCCTTTAGGAGCTCCTACAATGAGCAGTTCTTC. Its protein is CASSPFRSSYNEQFF.